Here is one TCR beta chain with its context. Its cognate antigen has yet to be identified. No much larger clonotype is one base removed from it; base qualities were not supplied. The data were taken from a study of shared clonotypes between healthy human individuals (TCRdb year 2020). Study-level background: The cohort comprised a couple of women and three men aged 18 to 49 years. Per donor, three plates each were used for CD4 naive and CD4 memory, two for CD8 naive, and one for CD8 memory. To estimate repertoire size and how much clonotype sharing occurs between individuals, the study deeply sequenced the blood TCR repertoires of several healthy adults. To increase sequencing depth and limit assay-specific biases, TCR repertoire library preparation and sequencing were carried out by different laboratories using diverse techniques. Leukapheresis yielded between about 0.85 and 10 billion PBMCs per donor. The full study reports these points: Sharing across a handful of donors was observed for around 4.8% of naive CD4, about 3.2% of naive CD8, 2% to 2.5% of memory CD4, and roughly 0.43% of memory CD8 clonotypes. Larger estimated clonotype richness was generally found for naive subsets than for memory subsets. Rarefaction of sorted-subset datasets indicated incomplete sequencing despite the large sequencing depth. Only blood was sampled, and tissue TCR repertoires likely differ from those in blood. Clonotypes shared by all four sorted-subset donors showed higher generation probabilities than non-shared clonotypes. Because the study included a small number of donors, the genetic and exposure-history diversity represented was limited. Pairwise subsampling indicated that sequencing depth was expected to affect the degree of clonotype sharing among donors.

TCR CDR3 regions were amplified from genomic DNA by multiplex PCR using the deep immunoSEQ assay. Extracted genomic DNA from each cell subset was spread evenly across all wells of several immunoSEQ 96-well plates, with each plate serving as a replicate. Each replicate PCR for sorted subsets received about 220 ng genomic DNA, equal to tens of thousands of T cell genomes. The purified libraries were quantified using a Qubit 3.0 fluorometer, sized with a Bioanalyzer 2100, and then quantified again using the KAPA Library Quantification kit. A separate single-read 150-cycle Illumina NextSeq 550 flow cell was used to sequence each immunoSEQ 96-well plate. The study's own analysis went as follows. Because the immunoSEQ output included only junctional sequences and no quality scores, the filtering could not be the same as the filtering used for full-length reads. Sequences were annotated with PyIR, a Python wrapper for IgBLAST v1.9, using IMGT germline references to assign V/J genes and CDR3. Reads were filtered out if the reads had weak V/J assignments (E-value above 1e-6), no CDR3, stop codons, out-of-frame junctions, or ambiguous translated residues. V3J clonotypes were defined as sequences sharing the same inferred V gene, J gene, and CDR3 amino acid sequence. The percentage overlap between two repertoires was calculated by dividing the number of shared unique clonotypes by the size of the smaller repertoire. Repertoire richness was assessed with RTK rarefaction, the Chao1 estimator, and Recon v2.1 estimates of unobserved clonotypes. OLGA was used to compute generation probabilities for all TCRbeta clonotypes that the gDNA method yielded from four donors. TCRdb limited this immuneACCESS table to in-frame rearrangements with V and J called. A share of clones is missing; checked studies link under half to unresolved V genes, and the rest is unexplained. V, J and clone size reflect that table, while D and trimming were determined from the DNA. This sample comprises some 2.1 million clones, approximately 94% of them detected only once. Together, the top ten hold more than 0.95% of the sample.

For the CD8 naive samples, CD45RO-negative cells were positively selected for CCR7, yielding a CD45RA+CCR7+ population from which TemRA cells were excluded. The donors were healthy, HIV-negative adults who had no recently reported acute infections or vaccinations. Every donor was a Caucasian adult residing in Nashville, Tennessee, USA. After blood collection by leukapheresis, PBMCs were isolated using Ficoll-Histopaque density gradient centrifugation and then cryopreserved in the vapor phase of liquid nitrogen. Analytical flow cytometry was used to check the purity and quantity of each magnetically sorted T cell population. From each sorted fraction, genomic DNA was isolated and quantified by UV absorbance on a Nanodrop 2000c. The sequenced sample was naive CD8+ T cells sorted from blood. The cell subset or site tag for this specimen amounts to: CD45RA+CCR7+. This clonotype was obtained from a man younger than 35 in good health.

At the DNA level, the sequence is TGTGCCAGCAGCAACCCGGGACAGACCTACTCCTACGAGCAGTACTTC. This is translated as CASSNPGQTYSYEQYF. The sequence links TRBV7-8 to TRBJ2-7, with 7 bases in between that match TRBD1. Germline trimming: 5 bases from V, 0 bases from J; junction bases outside gene matches: 10. As encoded in the germline V gene, CDR1 is SGHVS while CDR2 is FQNEAQ. The CDR3 covers 16 residues, taking in both the cysteine and the phenylalanine. Only the CDR3 part of the read is kept: 48 bases, read in frame from the first base.